This T cell receptor beta chain stems from a study of T cell repertoires in cytomegalovirus infection. About the study: Public TCR beta signatures indicated both CMV infection and matching HLA type. Findings of the study overall: Summed public TCR beta family frequency identified CMV carriers bearing the relevant HLA.

MiXCR, applied by TCRdb to the reads, yields one record per CDR3 protein. The data show 200,000 or so distinct CDR3 sequences, about 21% seen once. The CDR3 covers 16 residues. V lost 5 bases, J lost 1 base, and 18 bases lay in between. Germline CDR1 and CDR2: SEHNR and FQNEAQ (reference sequence). This clonotype occurred a few times. Its antigen is unknown. The sample was PBMCs. The chain employs TRBV7-9 and TRBJ2-7; weak D call: TRBD2 (5 bases). The sequence derives from a human donor in good health (CMV status not recorded). Some clones in this sample may be carry-over from other donors' samples. CDR3 region: CASSPSGLGRSYEQYF. DNA for the CDR3: TGTGCCAGCAGCCCGAGTGGACTGGGCAGATCCTACGAGCAGTACTTC.